These T cell receptor beta chains were read from a single sample in a study of blood T cell repertoires in COVID-19. TCRdb keeps only in-frame clones here, not all; method: immunoSEQ multiplex PCR. Of 97,000 or so clones detected, 91% appear once; the ten largest clones hold roughly 4.2%. The sequenced sample consisted of peripheral blood. Receptors originate from a young man with acute or convalescent COVID-19. CDR3s include the opening cysteine and the closing phenylalanine or tryptophan. The D gene is left open where the match is weak. The size entry is marked missing in some rows and otherwise reads once, few, many or a size class.

J	D	V	size	DNA	CDR3
TRBJ2-5	NA	TRBV5-1	NA	TGCGCCAGCAGCTTGGGACTAGGGGTAGAGACCCAGTACTTC	CASSLGLGVETQYF
TRBJ2-1	TRBD2	TRBV6-5	few	TGTGCCAGCAGTTACAGACTAGCTGGCAATGAGCAGTTCTTC	CASSYRLAGNEQFF
TRBJ1-2	TRBD1	TRBV30	few	TGTGCCTGGATTCCCGGGACAGGGGGCCCCTACACCTTC	CAWIPGTGGPYTF
TRBJ1-3	NA	TRBV9	NA	TGTGCCAGCACCCCCCTTATGGGGCCTCAGGGAAATTTATATTTT	CASTPLMGPQGNLYF
TRBJ1-3	NA	TRBV4-1	NA	TGCGCCAGCAGCCAAGACCATGGCGGTTACTCTGGAAACACCATATATTTT	CASSQDHGGYSGNTIYF
TRBJ1-1	NA	TRBV9	NA	TGTGCCAGCAGCGTAGAGGGGGGGCGCACTGAAGCTTTCTTT	CASSVEGGRTEAFF
TRBJ1-1	NA	TRBV3-1/TRBV3-2	once	TGTGCCAGCAGCCAAGACGGGGGCACTGAAGCTTTCTTT	CASSQDGGTEAFF
TRBJ1-4	TRBD1	TRBV5-1	few	TGCGCCAGCAGCTTCTTTGGGACAGGGGATGAAAAACTGTTTTTT	CASSFFGTGDEKLFF
TRBJ1-1	NA	TRBV19	NA	TGTGCCAGTAGTATGGTTTGGAGATCGGACACTGAAGCTTTCTTT	CASSMVWRSDTEAFF
TRBJ1-2	NA	TRBV18	NA	TGTGCCAGCTCACCACAGGGGAACTATGGCTACACCTTC	CASSPQGNYGYTF
TRBJ1-1	NA	TRBV5-1	few	TGCGCCAGCAGCTTCGACAGGAACACTGAAGCTTTCTTT	CASSFDRNTEAFF
TRBJ2-2	NA	TRBV7-6	NA	TGTGCCAGCAGCTTCGGGATTGTGATGACCGGGGAGCTGTTTTTT	CASSFGIVMTGELFF
TRBJ2-4	TRBD2	TRBV30	once	TGTGCCTGGAGTGTCGGGAGGGCCAAAAACATTCAGTACTTC	CAWSVGRAKNIQYF
TRBJ1-3	NA	TRBV19	NA	TGTGCCAGTAGTATGGGACTGTACTCTGGAAACACCATATATTTT	CASSMGLYSGNTIYF
TRBJ1-1	NA	TRBV5-4	few	TGTGCCAGCAGCTTGGAACAGGGCACTGAAGCTTTCTTT	CASSLEQGTEAFF
TRBJ1-5	NA	TRBV5-1	NA	TGCGCCAGCAGCTTGGGTGGGGCTCAGCCCCAGCATTTT	CASSLGGAQPQHF
TRBJ1-5	NA	TRBV29-1	NA	TGCAGCGTTGCGACAGGTACTGGCAATCAGCCCCAGCATTTT	CSVATGTGNQPQHF
TRBJ1-5	TRBD1	TRBV7-9	NA	TGTGCCAGCACCTTGGGACAGGGGGACAATCAGCCCCAGCATTTT	CASTLGQGDNQPQHF
TRBJ1-5	TRBD1	TRBV18	NA	TGTGCCAGCTCACCACCGGGGCAGGGGGCGAATCAGCCCCAGCATTTT	CASSPPGQGANQPQHF
TRBJ2-5	TRBD2	TRBV19	NA	TGTGCCAGTAGTATTCGCCTAGCGGGCCTCCAAGAGACCCAGTACTTC	CASSIRLAGLQETQYF
TRBJ2-1	TRBD2	TRBV5-1	NA	TGCGCCAGCAGCTTGGGTGTAGCGGGGGGACTTTACAATGAGCAGTTCTTC	CASSLGVAGGLYNEQFF
TRBJ2-7	NA	TRBV12-5	NA	TGTGCTAGTGGTTTGCTCGGTTTTACAGCCAATTCCTACGAGCAGTACTTC	CASGLLGFTANSYEQYF